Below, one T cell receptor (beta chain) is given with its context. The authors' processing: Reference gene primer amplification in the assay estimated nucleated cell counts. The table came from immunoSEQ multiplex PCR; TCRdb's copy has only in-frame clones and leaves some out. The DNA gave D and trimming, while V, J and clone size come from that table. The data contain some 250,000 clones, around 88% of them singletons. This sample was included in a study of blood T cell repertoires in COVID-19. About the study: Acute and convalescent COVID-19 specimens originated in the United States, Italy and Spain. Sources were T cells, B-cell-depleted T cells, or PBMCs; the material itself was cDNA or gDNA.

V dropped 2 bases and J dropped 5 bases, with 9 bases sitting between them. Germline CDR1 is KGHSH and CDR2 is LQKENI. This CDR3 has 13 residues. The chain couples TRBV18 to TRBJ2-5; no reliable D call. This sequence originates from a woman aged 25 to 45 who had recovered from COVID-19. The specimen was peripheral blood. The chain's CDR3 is CASSPRSTETQYF. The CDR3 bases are TGTGCCAGCTCACCAAGGAGTACGGAGACCCAGTACTTC.